This T cell receptor beta chain was captured in a study of CD8+ T cells in alopecia areata. Study information: Tofacitinib administration to treated patients was oral, at 5 to 10 mg twice daily. Study-level points and caveats: Affected lesional scalp, above all in alopecia totalis/universalis, was more clonal than normal scalp.

Treatment: oral pan-JAK inhibitor, 5-10 mg twice daily. Patients with alopecia areata provided lesional scalp punch biopsies as well as peripheral blood. PBMCs yielded sorted CD4+ and CD8+ T cells. This CDR3 is built from 17 residues. Per the germline V gene, CDR1 is SGHTA and CDR2 is FQGNSA. V lost 0 bases to trimming and J lost 9 bases; unmatched junction nucleotides: 10. Investigators isolated RNA and reverse transcribed it into cDNA to act as the sequencing template. Data came from immunoSEQ multiplex PCR; TCRdb stores just in-frame clones and leaves some out. In the table there are over 70,000 clones, around two thirds of which are singletons. On this clone itself: Its antigen remains unknown.

The specimen was CD8+ T cells sorted from blood, collected at week 24, from a patient treated with tofacitinib. V is TRBV7-2 and J is TRBJ2-7; 14 bases map to TRBD2. The receptor was derived from a human donor with alopecia areata. The DNA of the CDR3 is TGTGCCAGCAGCTTAGCGGAGGGACTAGCGGGGGCTGCCGCGCAGTACTTC. Protein sequence: CASSLAEGLAGAAAQYF.